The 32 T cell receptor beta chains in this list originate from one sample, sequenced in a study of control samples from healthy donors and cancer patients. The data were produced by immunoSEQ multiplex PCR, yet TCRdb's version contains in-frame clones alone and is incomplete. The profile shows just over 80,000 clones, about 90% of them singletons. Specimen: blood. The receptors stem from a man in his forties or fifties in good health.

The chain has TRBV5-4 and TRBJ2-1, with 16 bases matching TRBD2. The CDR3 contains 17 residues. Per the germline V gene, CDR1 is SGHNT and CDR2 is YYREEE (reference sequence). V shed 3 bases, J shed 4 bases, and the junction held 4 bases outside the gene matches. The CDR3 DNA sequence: TGTGCCAGCAGCTCCGGGACTAGCGGGGGGGGATACAATGAGCAGTTCTTC. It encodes CASSSGTSGGGYNEQFF.

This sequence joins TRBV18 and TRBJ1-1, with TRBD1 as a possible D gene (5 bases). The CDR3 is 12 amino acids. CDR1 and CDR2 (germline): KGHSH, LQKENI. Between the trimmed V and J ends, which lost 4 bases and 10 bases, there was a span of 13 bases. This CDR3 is CASSLMGEGAFF. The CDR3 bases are TGTGCCAGCTCACTCATGGGGGAAGGAGCTTTCTTT.

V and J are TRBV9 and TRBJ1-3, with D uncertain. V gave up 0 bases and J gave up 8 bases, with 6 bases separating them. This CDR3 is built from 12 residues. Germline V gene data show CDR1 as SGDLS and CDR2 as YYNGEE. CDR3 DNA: TGTGCCAGCAGCGTAGGCAGCGACACCATATATTTT. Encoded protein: CASSVGSDTIYF.

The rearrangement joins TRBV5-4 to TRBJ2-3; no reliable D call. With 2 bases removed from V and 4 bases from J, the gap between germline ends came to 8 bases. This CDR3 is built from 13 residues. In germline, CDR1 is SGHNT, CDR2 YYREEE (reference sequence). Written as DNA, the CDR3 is TGTGCCAGCAGCTTAGACTTGGCAGATACGCAGTATTTT. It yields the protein CASSLDLADTQYF.

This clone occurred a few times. CDR3 protein: CAREGREYGYTF. Written as DNA, the CDR3 is TGTGCCAGAGAGGGGAGGGAGTATGGCTACACCTTC. The chain uses TRBV21-1 and TRBJ1-2. TRBV21-1 is given as a pseudogene. The CDR3 contains 12 residues.

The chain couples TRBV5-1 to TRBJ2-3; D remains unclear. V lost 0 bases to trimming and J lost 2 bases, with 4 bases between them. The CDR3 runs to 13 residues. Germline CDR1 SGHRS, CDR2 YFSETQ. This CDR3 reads CASSLGYTDTQYF. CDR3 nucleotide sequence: TGCGCCAGCAGCTTGGGATACACAGATACGCAGTATTTT.

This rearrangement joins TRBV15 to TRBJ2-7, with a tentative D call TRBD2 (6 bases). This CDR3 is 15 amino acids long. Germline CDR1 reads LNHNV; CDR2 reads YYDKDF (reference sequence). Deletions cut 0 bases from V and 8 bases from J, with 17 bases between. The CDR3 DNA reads TGTGCCACCAGCAGAGACCCGGGACTCCCTACTCAGCAGTACTTC. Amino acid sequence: CATSRDPGLPTQQYF.

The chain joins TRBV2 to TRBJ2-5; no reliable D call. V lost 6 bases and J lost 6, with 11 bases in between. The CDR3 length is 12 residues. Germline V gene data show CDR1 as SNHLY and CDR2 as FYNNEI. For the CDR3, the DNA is TGTGCCAGCAGGGATAGGGCAAAGACCCAGTACTTC. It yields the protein CASRDRAKTQYF.

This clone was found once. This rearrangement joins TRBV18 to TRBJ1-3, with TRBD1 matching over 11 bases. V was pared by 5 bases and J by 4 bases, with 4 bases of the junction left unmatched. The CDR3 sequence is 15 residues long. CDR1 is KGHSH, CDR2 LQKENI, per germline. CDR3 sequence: CASSSDRGQGNTIYF. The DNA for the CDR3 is TGTGCCAGCTCATCGGACAGGGGGCAAGGAAACACCATATATTTT.

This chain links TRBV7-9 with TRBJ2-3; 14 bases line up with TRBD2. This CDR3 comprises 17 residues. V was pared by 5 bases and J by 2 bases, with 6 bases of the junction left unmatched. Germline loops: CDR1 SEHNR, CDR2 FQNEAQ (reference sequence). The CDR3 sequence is CASSPGLAGAFTDTQYF. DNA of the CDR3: TGTGCCAGCAGCCCGGGACTAGCGGGGGCCTTCACAGATACGCAGTATTTT.

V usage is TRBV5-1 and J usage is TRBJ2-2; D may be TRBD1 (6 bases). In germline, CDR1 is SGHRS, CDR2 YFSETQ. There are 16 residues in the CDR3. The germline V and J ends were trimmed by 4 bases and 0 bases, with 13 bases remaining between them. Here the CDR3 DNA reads TGCGCCAGCAGCAGCACAGGGATAGCGAACACCGGGGAGCTGTTTTTT. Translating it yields CASSSTGIANTGELFF.

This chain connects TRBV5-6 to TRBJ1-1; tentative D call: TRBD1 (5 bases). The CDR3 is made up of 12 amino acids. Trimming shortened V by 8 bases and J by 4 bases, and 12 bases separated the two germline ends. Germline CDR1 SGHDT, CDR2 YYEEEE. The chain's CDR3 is CASKRGGTEAFF. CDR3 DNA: TGTGCCAGTAAGCGGGGGGGCACTGAAGCTTTCTTT.

The CDR3 here is CASSLTSGGQETQYF. For the CDR3, the DNA is TGTGCCAGCAGTTTAACTAGCGGGGGGCAAGAGACCCAGTACTTC. This sequence joins TRBV28 and TRBJ2-5; 12 bases line up with TRBD2. This CDR3 is built from 15 residues. The junction had 0 bases not matched to a gene; V was cut back by 2 bases and J by 2 bases. Germline lookup yields CDR1 MDHEN and CDR2 SYDVKM.

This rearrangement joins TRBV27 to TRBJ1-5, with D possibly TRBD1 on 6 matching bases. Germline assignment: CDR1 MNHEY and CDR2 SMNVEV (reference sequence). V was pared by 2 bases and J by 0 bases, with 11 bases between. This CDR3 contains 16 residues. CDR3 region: CASSLRGTSSNQPQHF. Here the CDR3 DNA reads TGTGCCAGCAGTTTAAGGGGGACCTCTAGCAATCAGCCCCAGCATTTT.

The CDR3 protein is CATSRDLSMDFGNTIYF. The CDR3 DNA is TGTGCCACCAGCAGAGACCTCAGCATGGACTTTGGAAACACCATATATTTT. The chain joins TRBV15 to TRBJ1-3, with no clear D. The V gene's germline CDR1 is LNHNV and CDR2 YYDKDF (reference sequence). The CDR3 is made up of 17 amino acids. V lost 0 bases and J 3 bases, leaving 15 bases between the germline ends.

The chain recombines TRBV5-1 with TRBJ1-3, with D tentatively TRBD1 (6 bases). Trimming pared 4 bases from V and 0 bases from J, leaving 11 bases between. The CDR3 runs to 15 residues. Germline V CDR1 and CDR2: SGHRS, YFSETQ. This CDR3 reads CASSPDSPSGNTIYF. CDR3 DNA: TGCGCCAGCAGCCCGGACAGTCCCTCTGGAAACACCATATATTTT.

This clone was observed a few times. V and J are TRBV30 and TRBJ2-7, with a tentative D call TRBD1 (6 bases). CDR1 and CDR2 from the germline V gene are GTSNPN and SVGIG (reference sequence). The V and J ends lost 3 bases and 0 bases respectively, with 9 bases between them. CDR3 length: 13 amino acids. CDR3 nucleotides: TGTGCCTGGAGCGGGGACATCTCCTACGAGCAGTACTTC. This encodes CAWSGDISYEQYF.

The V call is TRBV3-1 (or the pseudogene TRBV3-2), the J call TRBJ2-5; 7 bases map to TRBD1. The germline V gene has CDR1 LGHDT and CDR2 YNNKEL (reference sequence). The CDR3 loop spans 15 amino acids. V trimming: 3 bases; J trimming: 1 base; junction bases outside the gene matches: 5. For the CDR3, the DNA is TGTGCCAGCAGCCAGTGGACAGGCTCCCAAGAGACCCAGTACTTC. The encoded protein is CASSQWTGSQETQYF.

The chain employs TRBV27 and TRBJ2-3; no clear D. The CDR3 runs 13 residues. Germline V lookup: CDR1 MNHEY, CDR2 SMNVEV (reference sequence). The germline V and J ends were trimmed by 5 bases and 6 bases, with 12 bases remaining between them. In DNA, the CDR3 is TGTGCCAGCAGTCTGATATATCACGATACGCAGTATTTT. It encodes CASSLIYHDTQYF.

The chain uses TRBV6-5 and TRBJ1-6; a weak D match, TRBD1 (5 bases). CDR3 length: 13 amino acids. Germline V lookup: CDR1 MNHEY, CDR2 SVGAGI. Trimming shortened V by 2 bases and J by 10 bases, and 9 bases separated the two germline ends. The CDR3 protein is CASSYDWDSPLHF. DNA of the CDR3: TGTGCCAGCAGTTACGATTGGGACTCACCCCTCCACTTT.

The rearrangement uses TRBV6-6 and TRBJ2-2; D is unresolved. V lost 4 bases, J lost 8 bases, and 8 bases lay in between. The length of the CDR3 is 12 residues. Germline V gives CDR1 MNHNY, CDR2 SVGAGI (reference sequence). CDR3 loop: CASSSWVGELFF. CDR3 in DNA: TGTGCCAGCAGTTCCTGGGTGGGGGAGCTGTTTTTT.

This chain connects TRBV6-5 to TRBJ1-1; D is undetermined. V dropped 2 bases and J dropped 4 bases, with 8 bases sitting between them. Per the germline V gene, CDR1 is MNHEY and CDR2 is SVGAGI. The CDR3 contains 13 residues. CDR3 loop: CASSYQFPTEAFF. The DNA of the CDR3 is TGTGCCAGCAGTTACCAGTTCCCCACTGAAGCTTTCTTT.

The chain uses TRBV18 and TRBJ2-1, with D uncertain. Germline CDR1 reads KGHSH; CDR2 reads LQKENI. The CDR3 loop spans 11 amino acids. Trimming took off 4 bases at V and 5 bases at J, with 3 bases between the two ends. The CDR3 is CASSLDNEQFF. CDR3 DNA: TGTGCCAGCTCACTGGACAATGAGCAGTTCTTC.

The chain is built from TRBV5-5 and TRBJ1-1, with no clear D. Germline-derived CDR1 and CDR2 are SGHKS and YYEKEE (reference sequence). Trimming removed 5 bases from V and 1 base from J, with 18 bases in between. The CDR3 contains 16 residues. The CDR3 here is CASRVHPLVQNTEAFF. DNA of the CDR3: TGTGCCAGCAGAGTTCACCCCCTGGTGCAGAACACTGAAGCTTTCTTT.

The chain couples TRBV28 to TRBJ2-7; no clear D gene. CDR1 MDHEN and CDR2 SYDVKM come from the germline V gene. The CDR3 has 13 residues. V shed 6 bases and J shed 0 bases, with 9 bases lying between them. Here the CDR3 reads CASSLGYSYEQYF. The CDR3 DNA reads TGTGCCAGCAGCTTAGGCTACTCCTACGAGCAGTACTTC.

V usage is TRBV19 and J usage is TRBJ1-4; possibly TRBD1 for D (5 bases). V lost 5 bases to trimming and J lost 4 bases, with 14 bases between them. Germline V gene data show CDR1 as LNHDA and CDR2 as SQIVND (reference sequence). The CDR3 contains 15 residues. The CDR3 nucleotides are TGTGCCAGTAGTCCCCGGGACGGCTTTAATGAAAAACTGTTTTTT. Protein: CASSPRDGFNEKLFF. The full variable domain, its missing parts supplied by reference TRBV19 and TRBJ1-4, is DGGITQSPKYLFRKEGQNVTLSCEQNLNHDAMYWYRQDPGQGLRLIYYSQIVNDFQKGDIAEGYSVSREKKESFPLTVTSAQKNPTAFYLCASSPRDGFNEKLFFGSGTQLSVL.

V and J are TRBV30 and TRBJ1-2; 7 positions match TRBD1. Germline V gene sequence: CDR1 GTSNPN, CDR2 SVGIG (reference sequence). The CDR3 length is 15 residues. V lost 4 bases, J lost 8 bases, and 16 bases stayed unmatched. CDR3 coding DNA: TGTGCCTGGAACCTCGCAAGGGGGCAGACGGGCGGCTACACCTTC. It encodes CAWNLARGQTGGYTF.

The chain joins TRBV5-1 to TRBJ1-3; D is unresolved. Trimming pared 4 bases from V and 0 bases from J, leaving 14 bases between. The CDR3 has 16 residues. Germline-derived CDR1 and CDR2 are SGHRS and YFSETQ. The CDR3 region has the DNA TGCGCCAGCAGCCCTCAGGACGGCCGCTCTGGAAACACCATATATTTT. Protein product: CASSPQDGRSGNTIYF.

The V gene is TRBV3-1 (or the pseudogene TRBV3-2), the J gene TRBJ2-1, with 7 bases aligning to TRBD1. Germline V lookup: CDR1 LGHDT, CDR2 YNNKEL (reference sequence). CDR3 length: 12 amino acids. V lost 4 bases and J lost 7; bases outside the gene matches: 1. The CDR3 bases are TGTGCCAGCAGCCTGACAGGGAATGAGCAGTTCTTC. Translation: CASSLTGNEQFF.

CDR3 region: CASSFTGGPYEQYF. The CDR3 nucleotides are TGTGCCAGCAGCTTTACAGGGGGCCCCTACGAGCAGTACTTC. This rearrangement joins TRBV6-5 to TRBJ2-7; TRBD1 matches 9 bases. Germline CDR1 reads MNHEY; CDR2 reads SVGAGI. This CDR3 contains 14 residues. The V gene end was trimmed by 6 bases and the J gene end by 2 bases; junction bases not matched to a gene: 5.

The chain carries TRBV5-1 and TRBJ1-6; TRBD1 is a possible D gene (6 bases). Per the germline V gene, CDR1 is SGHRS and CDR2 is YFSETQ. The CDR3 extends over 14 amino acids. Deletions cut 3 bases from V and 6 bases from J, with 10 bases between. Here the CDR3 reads CASSSDSFNSPLHF. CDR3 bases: TGCGCCAGCAGCTCGGACAGCTTTAATTCACCCCTCCACTTT. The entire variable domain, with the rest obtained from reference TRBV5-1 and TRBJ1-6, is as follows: KAGVTQTPRYLIKTRGQQVTLSCSPISGHRSVSWYQQTPGQGLQFLFEYFSETQRNKGNFPGRFSGRQFSNSRSEMNVSTLELGDSALYLCASSSDSFNSPLHFGNGTRLTVT.

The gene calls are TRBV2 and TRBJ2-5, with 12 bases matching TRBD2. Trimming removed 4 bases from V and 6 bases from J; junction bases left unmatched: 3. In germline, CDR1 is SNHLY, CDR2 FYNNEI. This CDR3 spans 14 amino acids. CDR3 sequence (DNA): TGTGCCAGCAGTGCAACTAGCGGGGGGCAGACCCAGTACTTC. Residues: CASSATSGGQTQYF.